Shown below are 20 T cell receptor beta chains from a single sample sequenced in a study of blood T cells in healthy people across ages. Primers used in a second PCR of about 7 to 11 cycles were a sample-barcoded 5' primer and a J-beta primer mix. TCRdb reprocessed the 5' RACE reads via MiXCR and lists one record per CDR3 protein. The sample includes around 900,000 distinct CDR3 sequences, around 30% of them seen just once. The specimen was blood. Every receptor here comes from a woman over 75 in good health.

Of note for this clonotype: A much larger clone lies a single base off, so this may be a read error. The chain couples TRBV4-1 to TRBJ2-7; D perhaps matches TRBD2 (6 bases). Trimming removed 4 bases at V and 10 bases at J, with 23 bases between. The V gene's germline CDR1 is MGHRA and CDR2 YSYEKL. The CDR3 covers 15 residues. The CDR3 bases are TGCGCCAGCAGCCCTCTACGGGGGACCCAAGAGGCCCAGTACTTC. This codes for CASSPLRGTQEAQYF.

Comments on this clonotype: A junction end diverges from the germline sequence, so it may reflect a read error. V and J are TRBV6-2 or TRBV6-3 and TRBJ2-5; weak D call: TRBD1 (6 bases). Germline lookup yields CDR1 MNHEY and CDR2 SVGEGT. The CDR3 sequence is 13 residues long. The CDR3 DNA is TGTGCCGGCAGATGGGGGCAGCAAGAGACCCAGTACTTC. Its protein is CAGRWGQQETQYF.

This clonotype occurred many times. This rearrangement joins TRBV20-1 to TRBJ2-1; 7 nucleotides line up with TRBD2. Germline CDR1 DFQATT, CDR2 SNEGSKA (reference sequence). The CDR3 contains 15 residues. Unmatched junction bases numbered 9, after V lost 6 bases and J lost 1 base. CDR3 coding DNA: TGCAGTGCAACTGCAAGCGGGGAGTCCTACAATGAGCAGTTCTTC. This codes for CSATASGESYNEQFF.

The CDR3 loop is CAAGTGSVYSNQPQHF. The CDR3 DNA follows: TGTGCCGCCGGGACAGGGTCAGTTTATAGCAATCAGCCCCAGCATTTT. The chain is built from TRBV10-3 and TRBJ1-5; TRBD1 agrees at 9 bases. CDR1 is ENHRY, CDR2 SYGVKD, per germline. Trimming removed 11 bases from V and 0 bases from J; junction bases left unmatched: 11. The CDR3 has 16 residues.

This clonotype was picked up many times. J is TRBJ2-1 and V is TRBV4-3; 15 bases align to TRBD2. The CDR3 is made up of 16 amino acids. The ends lost 4 bases at V and 9 bases at J; junction bases unmatched: 7. CDR1 LGHNA and CDR2 YSLEER come from the germline V gene. The CDR3, as DNA: TGCGCCAGCAGCCCCTCAGGACTAGCGGGGGGGATTGAGCAGTTCTTC. Translated: CASSPSGLAGGIEQFF.

The chain combines TRBV20-1 with TRBJ2-7, with D perhaps TRBD2 (7 bases). The CDR3 loop spans 16 amino acids. In germline, CDR1 is DFQATT, CDR2 SNEGSKA (reference sequence). V lost 1 base, J lost 3 bases, and 19 bases lay in between. CDR3 bases: TGCAGTGCTAGAGGGGTGGCGGGGGCGTCCGGCTACGAGCAGTACTTC. It codes for CSARGVAGASGYEQYF.

This clonotype was found many times. The chain couples TRBV7-9 to TRBJ2-3; D gene uncertain. Germline CDR1 and CDR2: SEHNR and FQNEAQ (reference sequence). V lost 8 bases, J lost 7 bases, and 10 bases lay in between. The CDR3 totals 11 residues. CDR3 loop: CASHGANTQYF. CDR3 nucleotides: TGTGCCAGCCACGGCGCTAATACGCAGTATTTT.

This clonotype occurred many times. The rearrangement links TRBV9 to TRBJ1-4; D ambiguous. From germline, CDR1 is SGDLS and CDR2 YYNGEE. There are 12 residues in the CDR3. Deletions cut 3 bases from V and 10 bases from J, with 10 bases between. In DNA, the CDR3 is TGTGCCAGCAGCGCCTCGACGGGAAAACTGTTTTTT. Amino acid sequence: CASSASTGKLFF.

This clonotype has at least ten counts. The chain employs TRBV12-3 or TRBV12-4 and TRBJ1-5, with D maybe TRBD1 (6 bases). The CDR3 spans 14 residues. With 6 bases removed from V and 3 bases from J, the gap between germline ends came to 12 bases. The CDR3 protein is CASSKDRINQPQHF. CDR3 coding DNA: TGTGCCAGCAGCAAGGACAGAATCAATCAGCCCCAGCATTTT.

As for this clonotype: Compared with germline, one end of the junction differs, possibly owing to a read error. The V and J genes are TRBV18 and TRBJ2-3; D unclear. CDR3 size: 15 residues. The germline V gene has CDR1 KGHSH and CDR2 LQKENI. The CDR3 DNA sequence: TGTGTCAGCTCACCGAGGTCGACGAGCACAGATACGCAGTATTTT. Encoded protein: CVSSPRSTSTDTQYF.

Points on this clonotype: This could be a read error, since a much larger clone is one nucleotide away. The rearrangement links TRBV12-3 or TRBV12-4 to TRBJ2-7; D gene ambiguous. CDR3 size: 13 residues. Trimming removed 3 bases at V and 7 bases at J, with 13 bases between. DNA for the CDR3: TGTGCCAGCAGTTTTCCCCCCCCGTTTGAGCAGTACTTC. This translates into CASSFPPPFEQYF.

Notes on this clonotype: A much larger clone differs by one base, so this may be a read error. The rearrangement joins TRBV6-2 or TRBV6-3 to TRBJ2-5; TRBD1 aligns across 7 bases. The DNA end lines up better with TRBJ2-4; the J call may be wrong. CDR1 and CDR2 from the germline V gene are MNHEY and SVGEGT. This CDR3 region has 16 residues. CDR3 loop: CASGHRQGSALNIQYF. The CDR3 coding sequence is TGTGCCAGCGGCCACCGACAGGGATCCGCCTTAAACATTCAGTACTTC.

This clonotype was counted a few times. J is TRBJ1-5 and V is TRBV6-2 or TRBV6-3; perhaps TRBD1 as D (6 bases). Trimming left V 2 bases short and J 0 bases short, with 14 bases between. The CDR3 runs to 17 residues. The germline gives CDR1 MNHEY, CDR2 SVGEGT. The CDR3 sequence: CASSYEAGDDSNQPQHF. The CDR3 region has the DNA TGTGCCAGCAGTTACGAAGCAGGGGACGATAGCAATCAGCCCCAGCATTTT.

This clonotype has only a few counts. This chain joins TRBV5-1 and TRBJ1-1, with TRBD1 as a possible D gene (5 bases). Trimming shortened V by 1 base and J by 0 bases, and 16 bases separated the two germline ends. The V gene's germline CDR1 is SGHRS and CDR2 YFSETQ. The CDR3 length is 17 residues. The CDR3 region has the DNA TGCGCCAGCAGCTTGAGCCCCGGGGCCACCATGAACACTGAAGCTTTCTTT. Translation gives CASSLSPGATMNTEAFF.

This clonotype has ten or more counts. The CDR3 reads CASTPAGTGAIYGYTF. In DNA form, the CDR3 reads TGTGCCAGCACCCCTGCAGGGACAGGGGCAATCTATGGCTACACCTTC. The gene calls are TRBV12-3 or TRBV12-4 and TRBJ1-2; 10 positions agree with TRBD1. The CDR3 has 16 residues. The ends lost 7 bases at V and 4 bases at J; junction bases unmatched: 12.

This clonotype was detected many times. The rearrangement links TRBV9 to TRBJ2-5; D is uncertain. V lost 0 bases and J 4 bases, leaving 13 bases between the germline ends. There are 15 residues in the CDR3. Germline values: CDR1 SGDLS, CDR2 YYNGEE. CDR3 residues: CASSVVGTGGETQYF. In nucleotides, the CDR3 is TGTGCCAGCAGCGTAGTCGGCACCGGCGGAGAGACCCAGTACTTC.

The rearrangement uses TRBV3-1 and TRBJ1-2, with TRBD1 matching 8 bases. The germline CDR1 and CDR2 sequences are LGHDT and YNNKEL (reference sequence). The ends lost 2 bases at V and 3 bases at J; junction bases unmatched: 5. This CDR3 comprises 15 residues. The CDR3 loop reads CASSQIQGQDYGYTF. DNA of the CDR3: TGTGCCAGCAGCCAAATCCAGGGACAGGACTATGGCTACACCTTC.

This rearrangement joins TRBV3-1 to TRBJ2-7; perhaps D is TRBD1 or TRBD2 (5 bases each). The V gene lost 3 bases and the J gene lost 6 bases, with 18 bases spanning the gap. Germline CDR1 LGHDT, CDR2 YNNKEL (reference sequence). This CDR3 spans 15 amino acids. This chain's CDR3 is CASSQGTTACSEQYF. CDR3 nucleotide sequence: TGTGCCAGCAGCCAGGGGACCACCGCGTGCTCCGAGCAGTACTTC.

The chain couples TRBV10-3 to TRBJ1-1; 7 bases map to TRBD1. CDR3 length: 16 amino acids. Per germline, CDR1 ENHRY and CDR2 SYGVKD. V lost 0 bases and J lost 5; bases outside the gene matches: 9. In DNA form, the CDR3 reads TGTGCCATCAGTGAGTCAACAGCAGGGGGATGGACTGAAGCTTTCTTT. It codes for CAISESTAGGWTEAFF.

This clonotype was counted a single time. This clone may be a read error of a much larger clone one base away. CDR3 DNA sequence: TGCAGTGTTGCCAGATACCAAGAGACCCAGTACTTC. It translates to CSVARYQETQYF. This chain links TRBV20-1 with TRBJ2-5; D uncertain. The CDR3 loop spans 12 amino acids. The germline gives CDR1 DFQATT, CDR2 SNEGSKA (reference sequence). V was cut by 7 bases and J by 0 bases, with 9 bases left in between.